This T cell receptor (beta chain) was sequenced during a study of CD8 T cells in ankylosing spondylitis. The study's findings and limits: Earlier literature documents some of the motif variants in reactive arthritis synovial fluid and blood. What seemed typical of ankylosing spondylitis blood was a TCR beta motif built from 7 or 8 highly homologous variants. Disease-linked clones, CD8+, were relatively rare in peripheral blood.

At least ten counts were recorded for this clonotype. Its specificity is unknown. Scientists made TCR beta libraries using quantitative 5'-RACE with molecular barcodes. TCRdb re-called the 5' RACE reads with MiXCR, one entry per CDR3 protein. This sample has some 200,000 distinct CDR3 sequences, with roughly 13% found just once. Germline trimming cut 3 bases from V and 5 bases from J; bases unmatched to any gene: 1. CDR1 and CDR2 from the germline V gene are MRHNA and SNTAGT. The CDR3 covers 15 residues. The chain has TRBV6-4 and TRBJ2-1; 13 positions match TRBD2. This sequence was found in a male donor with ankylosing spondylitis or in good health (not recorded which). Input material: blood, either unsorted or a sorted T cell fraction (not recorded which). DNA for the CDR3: TGTGCCAGCAGTGAAGGACTAGCGGGGGACAATGAGCAGTTCTTC. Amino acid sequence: CASSEGLAGDNEQFF.